These 25 T cell receptor beta chains were sequenced from one sample in a study of T cells in localized non-small cell lung cancer. Sequenced by immunoSEQ multiplex PCR; TCRdb stores in-frame clones only, minus some. The data show roughly 30,000 clones, about 90% seen once. Specimen: PBMCs, collected before any cancer treatment. All receptors derive from a man aged 35 to 69 with stage II lung adenocarcinoma.

The gene calls are TRBV6-5 and TRBJ2-1; 9 bases line up with TRBD1. The junction had 3 bases not matched to a gene; V was cut back by 5 bases and J by 4 bases. The CDR3 runs to 14 residues. Germline loops: CDR1 MNHEY, CDR2 SVGAGI. CDR3 nucleotides: TGTGCCAGCAGTACGGGACAGGGTTACAATGAGCAGTTCTTC. Its translation: CASSTGQGYNEQFF.

V is TRBV28 and J is TRBJ2-3; 10 positions agree with TRBD1. After removal of 8 bases from V and 3 bases from J, the junction contained 5 bases not matched to a gene. The CDR3 is made up of 14 amino acids. CDR1 is MDHEN and CDR2 is SYDVKM in the germline V gene. The CDR3 sequence is CASHDRGRTDTQYF. CDR3 coding DNA: TGTGCCAGCCACGACAGGGGGCGGACAGATACGCAGTATTTT. Drawing the rest from reference TRBV28 and TRBJ2-3, the complete variable domain is DVKVTQSSRYLVKRTGEKVFLECVQDMDHENMFWYRQDPGLGLRLIYFSYDVKMKEKGDIPEGYSVSREKKERFSLILESASTNQTSMYLCASHDRGRTDTQYFGPGTRLTVL.

A few counts support this clone. The genes are TRBV6-1 and TRBJ2-1; the D is unclear. From germline, CDR1 is MNHNS and CDR2 SASEGT. The CDR3 sequence is 12 residues long. The V end was cut by 5 bases, the J end by 2 bases, with 4 bases between. The DNA for the CDR3 is TGTGCCAGCAGTCATACCTACAATGAGCAGTTCTTC. This sequence encodes CASSHTYNEQFF.

The chain uses TRBV29-1 and TRBJ2-6; D gene ambiguous. The CDR3 runs 17 residues. V was clipped by 4 bases and J by 5 bases, with 21 bases between them. Germline-derived CDR1 and CDR2 are SQVTM and ANQGSEA. This chain's CDR3 is CSVADKSIQSRANVLTF. CDR3 coding DNA: TGCAGCGTTGCAGACAAAAGCATACAAAGTCGGGCCAACGTCCTGACTTTC.

The chain is built from TRBV6-6 and TRBJ2-7; no definite D call. In germline, CDR1 is MNHNY, CDR2 SVGAGI (reference sequence). The CDR3 is made up of 13 amino acids. V was clipped by 2 bases and J by 0 bases, with 5 bases between them. The CDR3 DNA reads TGTGCCAGCAGTTACGGGGACTCCTACGAGCAGTACTTC. Encoded protein: CASSYGDSYEQYF.

The chain combines TRBV18 with TRBJ2-4, with unresolved D. Germline CDR1 and CDR2: KGHSH and LQKENI. CDR3 length: 14 amino acids. V was shortened by 6 bases and J by 0 bases, with 9 bases between the two germline ends. CDR3 coding DNA: TGTGCCAGCTCTGACCAACTAGCCAAAAACATTCAGTACTTC. It yields the protein CASSDQLAKNIQYF.

The chain recombines TRBV7-2 with TRBJ1-1; D possibly corresponds to TRBD1 (6 bases). V was shortened by 4 bases and J by 1 base, with 22 bases between the two germline ends. The length of the CDR3 is 18 residues. CDR1 and CDR2 from the germline V gene are SGHTA and FQGNSA. The CDR3 nucleotides are TGTGCCAGCAGCTCCCGTGGACAGCGGCTCAGGACGAACACTGAAGCTTTCTTT. Its protein product is CASSSRGQRLRTNTEAFF.

This rearrangement joins TRBV7-2 to TRBJ2-5; D assignment may be TRBD1 or TRBD2 (5 bases each). Trimming cost V 5 bases and J 4 bases, with 14 bases left between them. Per germline, CDR1 SGHTA and CDR2 FQGNSA. The CDR3 runs to 14 residues. CDR3 protein: CASSIGTGVETQYF. The DNA of the CDR3 is TGTGCCAGCAGCATCGGGACCGGGGTAGAGACCCAGTACTTC.

This chain uses TRBV9 with TRBJ2-1; 12 nucleotides align to TRBD2. V dropped 4 bases and J dropped 9; count of bases not matched to a gene: 14. The CDR3 covers 17 residues. Germline values: CDR1 SGDLS, CDR2 YYNGEE. CDR3 loop: CASSSPPLAGGPGEQFF. The CDR3 region has the DNA TGTGCCAGCAGCTCTCCGCCCCTAGCGGGAGGGCCAGGTGAGCAGTTCTTC. Supplemented by reference TRBV9 and TRBJ2-1, the full variable domain reads DSGVTQTPKHLITATGQRVTLRCSPRSGDLSVYWYQQSLDQGLQFLIQYYNGEERAKGNILERFSAQQFPDLHSELNLSSLELGDSALYFCASSSPPLAGGPGEQFFGPGTRLTVL.

This clone was found once. V and J are TRBV28 and TRBJ2-4; 11 nucleotides match TRBD1. CDR1 is MDHEN and CDR2 is SYDVKM in the germline V gene. The CDR3 consists of 16 residues. The ends lost 7 bases at V and 7 bases at J; junction bases unmatched: 12. CDR3 loop: CASNEDRGLVLNIQYF. CDR3 nucleotide sequence: TGTGCCAGCAACGAGGACAGGGGGCTTGTGTTGAACATTCAGTACTTC.

V is TRBV5-6 and J is TRBJ2-1; 13 nucleotides agree with TRBD2. Looked up from germline, CDR1 is SGHDT and CDR2 is YYEEEE. With V trimmed by 4 bases and J by 2 bases, 12 bases remained unmatched. CDR3 length equals 19 residues. The CDR3 region has the DNA TGTGCCAGCAGCCCCGGGGGGACTAGCGGGGCCCCGCCCTACAATGAGCAGTTCTTC. Its translation: CASSPGGTSGAPPYNEQFF.

V and J are TRBV2 and TRBJ2-2; 9 nucleotides match TRBD2. V gave up 7 bases and J gave up 6 bases; unmatched junction bases: 3. The CDR3 has 13 amino acids. Germline CDR1 and CDR2: SNHLY and FYNNEI. The DNA for the CDR3 is TGTGCCAGCACAGCGGGAGGTGCCGGGGAGCTGTTTTTT. Encoded protein: CASTAGGAGELFF.

V is TRBV7-2 and J is TRBJ2-7, with no clear D. This CDR3 is 15 amino acids long. Germline V gives CDR1 SGHTA, CDR2 FQGNSA. The ends were cut back, 2 bases at V and 0 bases at J, with 11 bases in the middle. The chain's CDR3 is CASSLWAGFSYEQYF. Here the CDR3 DNA reads TGTGCCAGCAGCTTATGGGCTGGTTTCTCCTACGAGCAGTACTTC.

The rearrangement joins TRBV10-3 to TRBJ2-1, with no clear D. The CDR3 covers 16 residues. Germline assignment: CDR1 ENHRY and CDR2 SYGVKD. Trimming left V 0 bases short and J 9 bases short, with 18 bases between. CDR3 loop: CAISESERSSEAEQFF. CDR3 bases: TGTGCCATCAGTGAGTCTGAGCGTTCATCAGAGGCTGAGCAGTTCTTC.

The rearrangement links TRBV25-1 to TRBJ2-7, with TRBD1 as a possible D gene (5 bases). This CDR3 comprises 13 residues. In germline, CDR1 is MGHDK, CDR2 SYGVNS. V was trimmed by 4 bases and J by 0 bases, leaving 7 bases between them. DNA for the CDR3: TGTGCCAGCAGTGCTGACAGCTCCTACGAGCAGTACTTC. Its translation: CASSADSSYEQYF.

The rearrangement joins TRBV14 to TRBJ1-1, with a tentative D call TRBD1 (6 bases). The length of the CDR3 is 15 residues. Trimming shortened V by 4 bases and J by 1 base, and 13 bases separated the two germline ends. Germline CDR1 and CDR2: SGHDN and FVKESK. CDR3: CASSPLDRRNTEAFF. The CDR3 nucleotides read TGTGCCAGCAGCCCTCTTGACAGGAGGAACACTGAAGCTTTCTTT.

This chain connects TRBV6-1 to TRBJ2-7, with 10 positions matching TRBD2. J lost 0 bases, V lost 5 bases, and 10 bases had no gene match. The CDR3 covers 17 residues. In germline, CDR1 is MNHNS, CDR2 SASEGT. CDR3 residues: CASSQVAGGPSSYEQYF. As DNA, the CDR3 is TGTGCCAGCAGTCAAGTAGCGGGAGGCCCCAGCTCCTACGAGCAGTACTTC.

The chain recombines TRBV7-3 with TRBJ2-5; 7 nucleotides align to TRBD1. After removal of 3 bases from V and 2 bases from J, the junction contained 3 bases not matched to a gene. There are 14 residues in the CDR3. CDR1 and CDR2 (germline): SGHTA, FQGTGA. As DNA, the CDR3 is TGTGCCAGCAGCTTGGGACAGATGCAAGAGACCCAGTACTTC. This sequence encodes CASSLGQMQETQYF.

J is TRBJ2-3 and V is TRBV4-3; D unclear. The CDR3 spans 14 residues. Germline lookup yields CDR1 LGHNA and CDR2 YSLEER. The V end was cut by 5 bases, the J end by 2 bases, with 11 bases between. CDR3 sequence reads: CASSSGGDTDTQYF. DNA for the CDR3: TGCGCCAGCAGCTCAGGCGGAGACACAGATACGCAGTATTTT.

The rearrangement links TRBV5-6 to TRBJ1-5; D may be TRBD1 (5 bases). This CDR3 contains 12 residues. V lost 3 bases and J 4 bases, leaving 5 bases between the germline ends. Germline V gene lookup returns CDR1 SGHDT and CDR2 YYEEEE. The CDR3 protein is CASSWGNQPQHF. The CDR3 DNA is TGTGCCAGCAGCTGGGGGAATCAGCCCCAGCATTTT.

The chain recombines TRBV27 with TRBJ2-3, with 10 nucleotides matching TRBD2. CDR3 length: 17 amino acids. Germline values: CDR1 MNHEY, CDR2 SMNVEV (reference sequence). Trimming at V came to 3 bases and at J to 3 bases, leaving 9 bases not matched to a gene. The DNA of the CDR3 is TGTGCCAGCAGTTTGGGGCTAGCGGGAGTAGGGACAGATACGCAGTATTTT. Protein: CASSLGLAGVGTDTQYF.

The chain joins TRBV11-2 to TRBJ2-1, with D unresolved. Trimming took off 3 bases at V and 1 base at J, with 10 bases between the two ends. The V gene's germline CDR1 is SGHAT and CDR2 FQNNGV. The CDR3 runs to 15 residues. CDR3 sequence (DNA): TGTGCCAGCAGCTTTACGTCGGGTTCCTACAATGAGCAGTTCTTC. Protein: CASSFTSGSYNEQFF.

CDR3 protein: CASSDPLGGTQYF. The CDR3 DNA sequence: TGTGCCAGCAGTGACCCACTGGGTGGTACGCAGTATTTT. The chain links TRBV6-4 to TRBJ2-3; D gene ambiguous. CDR1 is MRHNA and CDR2 is SNTAGT in the germline V gene. This CDR3 spans 13 amino acids. V was cut by 2 bases and J by 8 bases, with 11 bases left in between.

The chain recombines TRBV5-1 with TRBJ1-5; 9 nucleotides line up with TRBD1. The V segment lost 4 bases and the J segment 4 bases; nucleotides outside the gene matches: 6. CDR1 SGHRS and CDR2 YFSETQ come from the germline V gene. CDR3 size: 15 residues. The CDR3: CASSGGTGRNQPQHF. CDR3 bases: TGCGCCAGCAGCGGCGGGACAGGGAGAAATCAGCCCCAGCATTTT.

In its sample, this clone is medium-sized. The J gene is TRBJ2-1, the V gene TRBV4-1; tentative D call: TRBD2 (5 bases). The CDR3 contains 16 residues. Germline V gene data show CDR1 as MGHRA and CDR2 as YSYEKL. The V end lost 3 bases, the J end lost 2 bases, and 14 bases lay between the germline ends. CDR3 residues: CASSQELGEPYNEQFF. The DNA for the CDR3 is TGCGCCAGCAGCCAGGAACTAGGAGAACCCTACAATGAGCAGTTCTTC.